Given below is one TCR beta chain in context. The sample belongs to a study of blood T cell repertoires in COVID-19. Study-level information: Sites across the United States, Italy and Spain contributed samples from acute and convalescent COVID-19. In each case, the material was cDNA or gDNA derived from T cells, B-cell-depleted T cells, or PBMCs.

The V gene's germline CDR1 is LGHNA and CDR2 YSLEER. V was cut by 0 bases and J by 5 bases, with 10 bases left in between. This CDR3 comprises 14 residues. Under the authors' procedure: For nucleated cells, counts were estimated from reference gene primer amplification. Here immunoSEQ multiplex PCR was the method, and the copy in TCRdb shows in-frame clones only, minus some. That table gives V, J and clone size, and the DNA gave D and trimming. The table lists about 58,000 clones, approximately 80% of them singletons. This receptor was identified in a human donor in a cohort sampled during active COVID-19. The sequenced sample was peripheral blood. This rearrangement joins TRBV4-3 to TRBJ2-5; D gene unclear. CDR3 in DNA: TGCGCCAGCAGCCAAGATTGGAGTGAGGAGACCCAGTACTTC. Translating gives CASSQDWSEETQYF.